The 22 T cell receptor beta chains given below trace back to one sample, sequenced in a study of memory CD4+ T cells and cytomegalovirus serostatus. The table came from immunoSEQ multiplex PCR; TCRdb's copy has only in-frame clones and leaves some out. The table has approximately 47,000 clones, roughly 80% seen once. Single viable CD3+CD4+CD8-CD45RO+ cells were sorted as the memory CD4+ T cells. Sequencing was performed on memory CD4+ T cells from blood. The source is an adult in good health and CMV-seronegative.

The V gene is TRBV5-1, the J gene TRBJ2-1; TRBD1 might be the D (7 bases). V dropped 7 bases and J dropped 8 bases, with 19 bases sitting between them. The CDR3 loop spans 14 amino acids. Germline CDR1 SGHRS, CDR2 YFSETQ. For the CDR3, the DNA is TGCGCCAGCGGAGAGGGGGCGGGAATCGATGAGCAGTTCTTC. As protein: CASGEGAGIDEQFF. Looking up the rest from reference TRBV5-1 and TRBJ2-1 gives the full variable domain: KAGVTQTPRYLIKTRGQQVTLSCSPISGHRSVSWYQQTPGQGLQFLFEYFSETQRNKGNFPGRFSGRQFSNSRSEMNVSTLELGDSALYLCASGEGAGIDEQFFGPGTRLTVL.

This clone was counted between two and nine times. This chain connects TRBV14 to TRBJ1-2; possible D gene TRBD1, 5 bases. This CDR3 has 12 residues. The V gene's germline CDR1 is SGHDN and CDR2 FVKESK. V was clipped by 3 bases and J by 7 bases, with 9 bases between them. CDR3 sequence (DNA): TGTGCCAGCAGCCACACAGGAGGTGGCTACACCTTC. Protein product: CASSHTGGGYTF.

The chain carries TRBV30 and TRBJ2-7; D is perhaps TRBD1 (6 bases). The V gene's germline CDR1 is GTSNPN and CDR2 SVGIG (reference sequence). The ends were cut back, 4 bases at V and 3 bases at J, with 16 bases in the middle. CDR3 length: 14 residues. The DNA of the CDR3 is TGTGCCTGGAATCGGGACATTTCTTACTACGAGCAGTACTTC. Translation gives CAWNRDISYYEQYF.

This clone has a handful of counts. The rearrangement links TRBV28 to TRBJ1-2, with 7 bases fitting TRBD1. Germline CDR1 and CDR2: MDHEN and SYDVKM. V shed 5 bases and J 4 bases; nucleotides not matched to a gene: 22. The CDR3 spans 19 residues. CDR3: CASSGDLSYTRGFLYGYTF. The CDR3 DNA sequence: TGTGCCAGCAGTGGGGACCTTTCTTATACCAGGGGGTTCCTCTATGGCTACACCTTC.

This sequence joins TRBV30 and TRBJ2-1; 9 bases map to TRBD2. The CDR3 has 13 residues. The J segment lost 6 bases and the V segment lost 5 bases, leaving 5 bases of the junction unmatched. Germline V gene data show CDR1 as GTSNPN and CDR2 as SVGIG (reference sequence). Written as DNA, the CDR3 is TGTGCCTGGGCGCGGGGGGGACTCAATGAGCAGTTCTTC. Translated, it gives CAWARGGLNEQFF.

This clone was counted once. The J gene is TRBJ2-5, the V gene TRBV5-4; 12 bases match TRBD2. Trimming removed 4 bases from V and 0 bases from J; junction bases left unmatched: 4. CDR3 length: 16 residues. Germline V lookup: CDR1 SGHNT, CDR2 YYREEE (reference sequence). The CDR3 spells CASSLRLAGDQETQYF. The CDR3 DNA is TGTGCCAGCAGCCTACGACTAGCGGGGGACCAAGAGACCCAGTACTTC. Based on the CDR3 plus reference TRBV5-4 and TRBJ2-5, the full variable domain is ETGVTQSPTHLIKTRGQQVTLRCSSQSGHNTVSWYQQALGQGPQFIFQYYREEENGRGNFPPRFSGLQFPNYSSELNVNALELDDSALYLCASSLRLAGDQETQYFGPGTRLLVL.

V gene TRBV5-4 combines with J gene TRBJ2-7; perhaps D is TRBD1 or TRBD2 (6 bases each). The CDR3 is made up of 14 amino acids. Germline assignment: CDR1 SGHNT and CDR2 YYREEE (reference sequence). V lost 4 bases and J 9 bases, leaving 20 bases between the germline ends. CDR3 sequence reads: CASSGGPEGVGQYF. The CDR3 DNA sequence: TGTGCCAGCAGCGGGGGGCCAGAGGGGGTGGGGCAGTACTTC. Full variable domain (rest looked up from reference TRBV5-4 and TRBJ2-7): ETGVTQSPTHLIKTRGQQVTLRCSSQSGHNTVSWYQQALGQGPQFIFQYYREEENGRGNFPPRFSGLQFPNYSSELNVNALELDDSALYLCASSGGPEGVGQYFGPGTRLTVT.

The table lists this clone with a few counts. The gene calls are TRBV29-1 and TRBJ2-7; TRBD1 matches at 10 bases. Germline CDR1 reads SQVTM; CDR2 reads ANQGSEA. The junction had 7 bases not matched to a gene; V was cut back by 7 bases and J by 4 bases. The CDR3 is 13 amino acids. CDR3 residues: CSATDRGLYEQYF. CDR3 DNA sequence: TGCAGCGCTACCGACAGGGGGCTATACGAGCAGTACTTC.

This rearrangement joins TRBV7-8 to TRBJ1-5; tentative D call: TRBD1 (6 bases). The germline gives CDR1 SGHVS, CDR2 FQNEAQ. V was trimmed by 4 bases and J by 2 bases, leaving 12 bases between them. This CDR3 contains 15 residues. This CDR3 is CASSSGEGGNQPQHF. CDR3 sequence (DNA): TGTGCCAGCAGCTCTGGGGAGGGGGGCAATCAGCCCCAGCATTTT.

The chain combines TRBV28 with TRBJ1-4; 7 bases are shared with TRBD1. Germline loops: CDR1 MDHEN, CDR2 SYDVKM. Trimming removed 10 bases from V and 12 bases from J; junction bases left unmatched: 20. This CDR3 is built from 15 residues. The DNA of the CDR3 is TGTGCCACCCTCTATGGGACAGCCGGCCTACAGGAACTGTTTTTT. This translates into CATLYGTAGLQELFF.

The table lists this clone with a few counts. V and J are TRBV6-6 and TRBJ1-3; a possible D gene is TRBD1 (5 bases). The V end lost 4 bases, the J end lost 0 bases, and 7 bases lay between the germline ends. This CDR3 comprises 14 residues. Germline values: CDR1 MNHNY, CDR2 SVGAGI (reference sequence). CDR3 in amino acids: CASSFQGSGNTIYF. The CDR3 DNA reads TGTGCCAGCAGTTTTCAGGGCTCTGGAAACACCATATATTTT.

This clone has only one observation. The gene calls are TRBV7-3 and TRBJ2-3, with D hard to call. Germline-derived CDR1 and CDR2 are SGHTA and FQGTGA. This CDR3 has 12 amino acids. Deletions cut 2 bases from V and 3 bases from J, with 3 bases between. CDR3 amino acids: CASSLDTDTQYF. The DNA of the CDR3 is TGTGCCAGCAGCTTAGATACAGATACGCAGTATTTT.

The chain links TRBV5-8 to TRBJ1-5; 10 nucleotides align to TRBD1. The CDR3 contains 17 residues. Per the germline V gene, CDR1 is SGHTS and CDR2 is YDEGEE. V dropped 0 bases and J dropped 5; count of bases not matched to a gene: 8. The CDR3 DNA reads TGTGCCAGCAGCTTGGAATTGACAGGGGGCGGGCATCAGCCCCAGCATTTT. Amino acids: CASSLELTGGGHQPQHF.

This sequence joins TRBV7-2 and TRBJ1-5, with D hard to call. The CDR3 totals 15 residues. Trimming removed 0 bases at V and 2 bases at J, with 8 bases between. Germline CDR1 reads SGHTA; CDR2 reads FQGNSA. CDR3 region: CASSLAGVGNQPQHF. The DNA of the CDR3 is TGTGCCAGCAGCTTAGCTGGGGTGGGCAATCAGCCCCAGCATTTT.

The chain employs TRBV9 and TRBJ1-5; 9 positions agree with TRBD1. From germline, CDR1 is SGDLS and CDR2 YYNGEE. This CDR3 is 15 amino acids long. The V segment lost 2 bases and the J segment 6 bases; nucleotides outside the gene matches: 6. CDR3 nucleotides: TGTGCCAGCAGCGTTACAGGGGGCAACGGTCAGCCCCAGCATTTT. Translated: CASSVTGGNGQPQHF.

The rearrangement links TRBV19 to TRBJ2-3; weak D call: TRBD2 (6 bases). Germline V gives CDR1 LNHDA, CDR2 SQIVND (reference sequence). Trimming stripped 5 bases from V and 1 base from J, with 19 bases between. CDR3 length equals 17 residues. CDR3 sequence: CASSPPGLTAGTDTQYF. CDR3 coding DNA: TGTGCCAGTAGTCCCCCTGGACTAACCGCTGGCACAGATACGCAGTATTTT.

This clone was picked up a small number of times. The chain uses TRBV9 and TRBJ1-1; TRBD1 might be the D (6 bases). CDR3 length: 17 amino acids. Germline V lookup: CDR1 SGDLS, CDR2 YYNGEE. V lost 2 bases and J lost 4, with 21 bases in between. Written as DNA, the CDR3 is TGTGCCAGCAGCGTTTCGACTAGCCTGGGACAATTCACTGAAGCTTTCTTT. It specifies CASSVSTSLGQFTEAFF.

The chain is built from TRBV19 and TRBJ2-2; tentative D call: TRBD1 (5 bases). The germline V gene encodes CDR1 LNHDA and CDR2 SQIVND (reference sequence). V lost 6 bases and J lost 5, with 10 bases in between. This CDR3 is 13 amino acids long. The CDR3 sequence is CASSFRVTGELFF. CDR3 bases: TGTGCCAGTAGCTTCAGGGTGACCGGGGAGCTGTTTTTT.

J is TRBJ2-4 and V is TRBV7-2; D remains ambiguous. Germline-derived CDR1 and CDR2 are SGHTA and FQGNSA. V shed 1 base and J shed 1 base, with 11 bases lying between them. CDR3 length: 16 residues. CDR3 loop: CASSLEVGPAKNIQYF. CDR3 nucleotides: TGTGCCAGCAGCTTAGAGGTGGGCCCGGCCAAAAACATTCAGTACTTC.

The V and J genes are TRBV7-9 and TRBJ2-7; D possibly corresponds to TRBD2 (7 bases). The CDR3 sequence is 14 residues long. V lost 4 bases and J 6 bases, leaving 16 bases between the germline ends. The germline gives CDR1 SEHNR, CDR2 FQNEAQ (reference sequence). CDR3 bases: TGTGCCAGCAGCTCTAGGGGGGGGGAGCGCGAGCAGTACTTC. This translates into CASSSRGGEREQYF.

The DNA of the CDR3 is TGTGCCAGCACCCTCGGAACAGTCGGGACTGAAGCTTTCTTT. This sequence encodes CASTLGTVGTEAFF. J is TRBJ1-1 and V is TRBV2; D is undetermined. The germline CDR1 and CDR2 sequences are SNHLY and FYNNEI. The V end was cut by 7 bases, the J end by 5 bases, with 17 bases between. The CDR3 runs to 14 residues. Together with reference TRBV2 and TRBJ1-1, the CDR3 gives the full variable domain: EPEVTQTPSHQVTQMGQEVILRCVPISNHLYFYWYRQILGQKVEFLVSFYNNEISEKSEIFDDQFSVERPDGSNFTLKIRSTKLEDSAMYFCASTLGTVGTEAFFGQGTRLTVV.

This clone was detected only a few times. The chain recombines TRBV5-8 with TRBJ2-1; either TRBD1 or TRBD2 may supply D (5 bases each). Germline V lookup: CDR1 SGHTS, CDR2 YDEGEE. The CDR3 is 18 amino acids. V lost 4 bases and J 3 bases, leaving 23 bases between the germline ends. Here the CDR3 DNA reads TGTGCCAGCAGCCCCCAACGGACGAGTGGTGGGGGCTACAATGAGCAGTTCTTC. Protein sequence: CASSPQRTSGGGYNEQFF.